The clone carrying this T cell receptor (beta chain) has only a few counts. Its antigen is unknown. Treatment given: oral pan-JAK inhibitor, 5-10 mg twice daily. The investigators collected lesional scalp punch biopsies and peripheral blood from alopecia areata patients. Sequencing relied on a cDNA template that was reverse transcribed from extracted RNA. Clones were read by immunoSEQ multiplex PCR, and TCRdb kept only the in-frame ones, dropping some. The table records fewer than 150,000 clones, roughly four fifths of them present only once. This entry comes from a study of CD8+ T cells in alopecia areata. Study as a whole: A regimen of oral tofacitinib, 5 to 10 mg twice daily, was given to treated patients.

Findings and caveats of the study: In scalp samples, resident alphabeta T cells of normal skin are also sequenced.

V lost 4 bases, J lost 0 bases, and 13 bases lay in between. This CDR3 has 16 residues. From germline, CDR1 is SGHTA and CDR2 FQGNSA. V is TRBV7-2 and J is TRBJ2-1, with no clear D. The material was CD8+ T cells sorted from blood, obtained at week 4, from a patient treated with tofacitinib. The sequence was collected from a human donor with alopecia areata. CDR3 DNA sequence: TGTGCCAGCAGCTGGGGTCCCGGTGGCTCCTACAATGAGCAGTTCTTC. It encodes CASSWGPGGSYNEQFF. Complete variable domain (other parts from reference TRBV7-2 and TRBJ2-1): GAGVSQSPSNKVTEKGKDVELRCDPISGHTALYWYRQSLGQGLEFLIYFQGNSAPDKSGLPSDRFSAERTGGSVSTLTIQRTQQEDSAVYLCASSWGPGGSYNEQFFGPGTRLTVL.